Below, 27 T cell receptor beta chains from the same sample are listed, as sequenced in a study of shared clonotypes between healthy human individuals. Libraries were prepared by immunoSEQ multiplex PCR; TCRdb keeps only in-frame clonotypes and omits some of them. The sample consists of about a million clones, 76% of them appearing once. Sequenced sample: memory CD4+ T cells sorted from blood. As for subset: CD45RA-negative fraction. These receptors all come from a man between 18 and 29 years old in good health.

In nucleotides, the CDR3 is TGTGCCAGCAGGTCCCCGGGACAGGGGACTGGAAACACCATATATTTT. Residues: CASRSPGQGTGNTIYF. The chain employs TRBV28 and TRBJ1-3; TRBD1 aligns across 10 bases. The V and J ends lost 6 bases and 2 bases, in that order; junction bases with no gene match: 7. Germline CDR1 reads MDHEN; CDR2 reads SYDVKM. The CDR3 covers 16 residues.

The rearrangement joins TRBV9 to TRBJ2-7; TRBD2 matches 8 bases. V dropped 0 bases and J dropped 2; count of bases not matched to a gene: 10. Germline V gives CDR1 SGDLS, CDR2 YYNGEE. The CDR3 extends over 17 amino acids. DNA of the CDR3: TGTGCCAGCAGCGTAGGACCTACTAGCGGCCTACCCTACGAGCAGTACTTC. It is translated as CASSVGPTSGLPYEQYF.

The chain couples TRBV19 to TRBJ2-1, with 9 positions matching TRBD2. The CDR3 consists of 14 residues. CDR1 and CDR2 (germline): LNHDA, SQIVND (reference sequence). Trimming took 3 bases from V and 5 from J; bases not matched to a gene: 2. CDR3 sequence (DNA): TGTGCCAGTAGTATGGGACTAGCTCACAATGAGCAGTTCTTC. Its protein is CASSMGLAHNEQFF.

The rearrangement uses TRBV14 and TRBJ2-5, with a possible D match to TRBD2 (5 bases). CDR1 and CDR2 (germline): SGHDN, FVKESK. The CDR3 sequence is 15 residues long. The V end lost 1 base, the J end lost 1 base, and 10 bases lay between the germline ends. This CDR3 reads CASSQVIGGQETQYF. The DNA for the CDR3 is TGTGCCAGCAGCCAAGTCATCGGAGGCCAAGAGACCCAGTACTTC. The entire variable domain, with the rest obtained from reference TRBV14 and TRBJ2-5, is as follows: EAGVTQFPSHSVIEKGQTVTLRCDPISGHDNLYWYRRVMGKEIKFLLHFVKESKQDESGMPNNRFLAERTGGTYSTLKVQPAELEDSGVYFCASSQVIGGQETQYFGPGTRLLVL.

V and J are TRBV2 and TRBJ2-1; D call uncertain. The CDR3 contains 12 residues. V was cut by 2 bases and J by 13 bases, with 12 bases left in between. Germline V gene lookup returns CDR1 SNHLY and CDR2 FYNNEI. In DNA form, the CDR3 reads TGTGCCAGCAGTGAATCAACGACAACTCAGTTCTTC. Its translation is CASSESTTTQFF.

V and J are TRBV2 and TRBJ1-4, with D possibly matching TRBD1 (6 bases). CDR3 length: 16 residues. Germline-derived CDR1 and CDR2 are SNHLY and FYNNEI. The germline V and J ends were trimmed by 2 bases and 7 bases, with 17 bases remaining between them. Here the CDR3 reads CASSEMGGAVGEKLFF. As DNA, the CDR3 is TGTGCCAGCAGTGAAATGGGGGGGGCGGTCGGTGAAAAACTGTTTTTT.

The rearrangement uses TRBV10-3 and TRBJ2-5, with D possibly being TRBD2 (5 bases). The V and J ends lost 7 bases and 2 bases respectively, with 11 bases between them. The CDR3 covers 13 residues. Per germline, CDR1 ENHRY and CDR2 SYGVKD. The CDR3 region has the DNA TGTGCCATCACCCGGGATCCTCAAGAGACCCAGTACTTC. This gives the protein CAITRDPQETQYF.

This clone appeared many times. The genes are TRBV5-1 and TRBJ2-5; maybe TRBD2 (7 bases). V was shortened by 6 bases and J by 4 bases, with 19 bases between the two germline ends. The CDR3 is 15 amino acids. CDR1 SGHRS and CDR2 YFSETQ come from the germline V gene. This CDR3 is CASTSNVGGRETQYF. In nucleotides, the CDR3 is TGCGCCAGCACCTCGAACGTGGGGGGGCGAGAGACCCAGTACTTC.

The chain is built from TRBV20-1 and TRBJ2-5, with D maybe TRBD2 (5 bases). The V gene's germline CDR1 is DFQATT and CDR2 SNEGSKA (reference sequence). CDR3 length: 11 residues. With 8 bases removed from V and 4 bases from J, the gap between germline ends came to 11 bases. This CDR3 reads CSLHEGETQYF. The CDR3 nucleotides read TGCAGTCTACATGAGGGAGAGACCCAGTACTTC.

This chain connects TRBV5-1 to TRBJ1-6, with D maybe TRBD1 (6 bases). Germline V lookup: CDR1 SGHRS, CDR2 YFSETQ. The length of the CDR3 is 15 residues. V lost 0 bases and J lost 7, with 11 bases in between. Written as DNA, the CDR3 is TGCGCCAGCAGCTTGGCCACAGGGACGAATTCACCCCTCCACTTT. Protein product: CASSLATGTNSPLHF. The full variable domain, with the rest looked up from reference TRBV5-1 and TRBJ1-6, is KAGVTQTPRYLIKTRGQQVTLSCSPISGHRSVSWYQQTPGQGLQFLFEYFSETQRNKGNFPGRFSGRQFSNSRSEMNVSTLELGDSALYLCASSLATGTNSPLHFGNGTRLTVT.

CDR3 sequence (DNA): TGCGCCAGCAGCCAAGATCCGGCTGGGGCACGAATAGAGACCCAGTACTTC. Translating it yields CASSQDPAGARIETQYF. This chain connects TRBV4-1 to TRBJ2-5, with D possibly being TRBD1 (5 bases). Per germline, CDR1 MGHRA and CDR2 YSYEKL. Trimming took 0 bases from V and 4 from J, leaving 18 bases between them. The CDR3 is 17 residues long.

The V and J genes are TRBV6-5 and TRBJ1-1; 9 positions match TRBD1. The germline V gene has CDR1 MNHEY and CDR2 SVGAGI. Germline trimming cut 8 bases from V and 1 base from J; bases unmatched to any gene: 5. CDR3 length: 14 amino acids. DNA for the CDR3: TGTGCCAGCGGACAGGGGACAGGGAACACTGAAGCTTTCTTT. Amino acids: CASGQGTGNTEAFF.

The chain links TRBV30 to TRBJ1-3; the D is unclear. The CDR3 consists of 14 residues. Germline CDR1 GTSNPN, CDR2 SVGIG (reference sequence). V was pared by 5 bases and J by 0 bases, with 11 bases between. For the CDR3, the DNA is TGTGCCTGGGGGTGGGCTTCCTCTGGAAACACCATATATTTT. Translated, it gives CAWGWASSGNTIYF.

The CDR3 DNA sequence: TGCAGCGTTACCGGACAGGGGCTGGACGAGCAGTACTTC. Translation: CSVTGQGLDEQYF. The rearrangement joins TRBV29-1 to TRBJ2-7; TRBD1 agrees at 9 bases. Per the germline V gene, CDR1 is SQVTM and CDR2 is ANQGSEA. V shed 5 bases and J 5 bases; nucleotides not matched to a gene: 7. CDR3 length equals 13 residues.

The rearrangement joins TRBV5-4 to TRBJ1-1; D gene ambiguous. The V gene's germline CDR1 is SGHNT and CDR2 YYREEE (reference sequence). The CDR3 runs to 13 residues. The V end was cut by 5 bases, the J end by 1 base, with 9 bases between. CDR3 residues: CASSRGANTEAFF. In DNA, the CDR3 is TGTGCCAGCAGTCGTGGAGCGAACACTGAAGCTTTCTTT.

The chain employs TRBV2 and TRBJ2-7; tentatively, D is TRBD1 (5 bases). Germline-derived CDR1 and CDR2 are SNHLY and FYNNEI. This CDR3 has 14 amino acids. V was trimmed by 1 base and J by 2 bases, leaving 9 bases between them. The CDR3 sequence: CASSEESGPYEQYF. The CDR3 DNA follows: TGTGCCAGCAGTGAAGAGTCAGGGCCCTACGAGCAGTACTTC.

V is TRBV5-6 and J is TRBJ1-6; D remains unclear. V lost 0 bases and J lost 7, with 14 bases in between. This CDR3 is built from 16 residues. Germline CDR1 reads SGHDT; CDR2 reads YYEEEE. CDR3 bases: TGTGCCAGCAGCTTGGTTGCCAAGGCAACAAATTCACCCCTCCACTTT. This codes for CASSLVAKATNSPLHF.

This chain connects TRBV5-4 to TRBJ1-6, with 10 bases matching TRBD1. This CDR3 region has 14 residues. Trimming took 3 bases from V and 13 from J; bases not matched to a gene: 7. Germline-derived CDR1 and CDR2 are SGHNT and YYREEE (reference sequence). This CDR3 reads CASSWTGGGRPLHF. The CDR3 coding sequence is TGTGCCAGCAGCTGGACAGGGGGAGGTCGCCCCCTCCACTTT.

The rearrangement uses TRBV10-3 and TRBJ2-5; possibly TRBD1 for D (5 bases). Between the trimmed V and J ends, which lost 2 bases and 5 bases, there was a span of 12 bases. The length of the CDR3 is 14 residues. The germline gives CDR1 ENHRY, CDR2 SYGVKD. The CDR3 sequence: CAISEGAGVETQYF. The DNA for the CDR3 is TGTGCCATCAGTGAGGGGGCAGGAGTGGAGACCCAGTACTTC.

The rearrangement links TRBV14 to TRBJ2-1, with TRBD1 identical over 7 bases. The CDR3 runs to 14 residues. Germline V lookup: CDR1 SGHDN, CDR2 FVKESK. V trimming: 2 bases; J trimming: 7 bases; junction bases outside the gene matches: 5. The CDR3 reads CASSQRQGRNEQFF. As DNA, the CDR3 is TGTGCCAGCAGCCAAAGACAGGGCAGGAATGAGCAGTTCTTC.

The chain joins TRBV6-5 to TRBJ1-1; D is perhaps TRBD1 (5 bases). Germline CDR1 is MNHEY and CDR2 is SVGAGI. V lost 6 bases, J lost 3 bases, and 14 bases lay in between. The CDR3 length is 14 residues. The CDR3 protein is CASSQPPGYTEAFF. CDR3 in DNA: TGTGCCAGCAGCCAACCTCCAGGGTACACTGAAGCTTTCTTT.

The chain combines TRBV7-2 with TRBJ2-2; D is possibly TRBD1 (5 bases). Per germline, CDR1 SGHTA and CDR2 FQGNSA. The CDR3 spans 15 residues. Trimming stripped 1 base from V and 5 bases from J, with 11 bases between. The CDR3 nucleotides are TGTGCCAGCAGCTTAGGGGGCCGTAAAACCGGGGAGCTGTTTTTT. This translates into CASSLGGRKTGELFF.

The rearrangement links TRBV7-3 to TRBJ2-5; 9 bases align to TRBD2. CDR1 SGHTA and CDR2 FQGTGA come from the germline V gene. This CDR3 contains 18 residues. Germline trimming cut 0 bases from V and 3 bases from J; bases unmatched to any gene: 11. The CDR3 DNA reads TGTGCCAGCAGCTTAACGGGAAAGCTAGCGGGGTATAAAGAGACCCAGTACTTC. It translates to CASSLTGKLAGYKETQYF.

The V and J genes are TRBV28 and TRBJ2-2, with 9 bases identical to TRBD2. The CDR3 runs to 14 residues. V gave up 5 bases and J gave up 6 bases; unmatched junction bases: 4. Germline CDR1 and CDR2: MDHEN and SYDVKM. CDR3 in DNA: TGTGCCAGCAGTCTAGGGACTAGCCCCGGGGAGCTGTTTTTT. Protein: CASSLGTSPGELFF.

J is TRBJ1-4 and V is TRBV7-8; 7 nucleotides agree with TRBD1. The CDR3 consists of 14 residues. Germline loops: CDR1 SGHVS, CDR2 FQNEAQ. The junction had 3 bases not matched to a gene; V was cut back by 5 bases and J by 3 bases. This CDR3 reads CASSKGAANEKLFF. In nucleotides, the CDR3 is TGTGCCAGCAGCAAGGGGGCTGCTAATGAAAAACTGTTTTTT. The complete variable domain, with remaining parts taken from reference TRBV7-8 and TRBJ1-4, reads GAGVSQSPRYKVAKRGQDVALRCDPISGHVSLFWYQQALGQGPEFLTYFQNEAQLDKSGLPSDRFFAERPEGSVSTLKIQRTQQEDSAVYLCASSKGAANEKLFFGSGTQLSVL.

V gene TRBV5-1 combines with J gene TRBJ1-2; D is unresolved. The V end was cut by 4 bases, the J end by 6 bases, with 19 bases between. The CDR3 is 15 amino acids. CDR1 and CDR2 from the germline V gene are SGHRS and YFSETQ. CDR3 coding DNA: TGCGCCAGCAGCCCAAATGTCCCCAGGTCGGATGGCTACACCTTC. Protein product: CASSPNVPRSDGYTF.

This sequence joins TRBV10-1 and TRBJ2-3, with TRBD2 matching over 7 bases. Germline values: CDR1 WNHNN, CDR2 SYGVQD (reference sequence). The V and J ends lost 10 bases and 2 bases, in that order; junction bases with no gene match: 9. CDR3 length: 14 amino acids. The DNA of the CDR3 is TGCGCCATTCCCCGGGGGGTGCTCACAGATACGCAGTATTTT. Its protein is CAIPRGVLTDTQYF.